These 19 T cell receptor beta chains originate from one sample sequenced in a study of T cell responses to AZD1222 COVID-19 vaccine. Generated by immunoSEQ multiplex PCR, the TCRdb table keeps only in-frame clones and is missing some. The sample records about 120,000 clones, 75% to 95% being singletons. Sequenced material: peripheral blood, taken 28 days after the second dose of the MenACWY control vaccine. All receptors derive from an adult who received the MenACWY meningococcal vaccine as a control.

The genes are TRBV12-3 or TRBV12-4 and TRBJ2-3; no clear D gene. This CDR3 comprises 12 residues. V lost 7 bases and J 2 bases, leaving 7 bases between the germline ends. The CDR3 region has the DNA TGTGCCAGCAACCATGACACAGATACGCAGTATTTT. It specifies CASNHDTDTQYF.

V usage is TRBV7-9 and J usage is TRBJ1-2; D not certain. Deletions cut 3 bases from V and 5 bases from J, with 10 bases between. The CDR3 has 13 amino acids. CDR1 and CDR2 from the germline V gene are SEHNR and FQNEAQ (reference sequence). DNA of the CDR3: TGTGCCAGCAGCTTGGTCGGAGATTATGGCTACACCTTC. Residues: CASSLVGDYGYTF.

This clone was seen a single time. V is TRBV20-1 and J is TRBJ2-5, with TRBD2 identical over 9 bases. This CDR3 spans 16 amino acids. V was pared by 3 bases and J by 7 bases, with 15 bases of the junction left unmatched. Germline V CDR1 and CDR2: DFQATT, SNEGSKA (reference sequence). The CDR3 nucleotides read TGCAGTGCTAGTGGCGGGGGGGATAGGGTAGTAGGGACCCAGTACTTC. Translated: CSASGGGDRVVGTQYF.

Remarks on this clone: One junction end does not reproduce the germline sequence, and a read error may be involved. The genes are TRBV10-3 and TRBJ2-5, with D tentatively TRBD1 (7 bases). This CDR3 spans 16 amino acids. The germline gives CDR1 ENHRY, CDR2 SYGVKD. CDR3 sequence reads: CAISDIAVTGKETQYF. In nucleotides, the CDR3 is TGTGCCATAAGTGACATAGCGGTGACAGGGAAAGAGACCCAGTACTTC.

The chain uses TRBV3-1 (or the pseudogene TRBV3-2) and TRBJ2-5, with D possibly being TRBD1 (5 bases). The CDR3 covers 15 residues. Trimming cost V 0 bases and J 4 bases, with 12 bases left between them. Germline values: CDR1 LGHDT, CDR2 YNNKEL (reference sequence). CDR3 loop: CASSQDARQGETQYF. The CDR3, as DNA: TGTGCCAGCAGCCAAGATGCCCGTCAGGGAGAGACCCAGTACTTC.

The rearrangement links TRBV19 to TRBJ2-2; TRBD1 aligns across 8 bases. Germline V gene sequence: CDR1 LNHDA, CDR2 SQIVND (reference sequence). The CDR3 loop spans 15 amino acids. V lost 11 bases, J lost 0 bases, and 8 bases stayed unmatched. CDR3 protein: CASGQTGANTGELFF. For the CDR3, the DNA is TGTGCCTCCGGACAGACAGGGGCGAACACCGGGGAGCTGTTTTTT.

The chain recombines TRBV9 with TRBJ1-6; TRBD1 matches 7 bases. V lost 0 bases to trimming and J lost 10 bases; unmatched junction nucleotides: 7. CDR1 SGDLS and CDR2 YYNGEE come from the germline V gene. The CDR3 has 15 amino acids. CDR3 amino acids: CASSVGDRAKSPLHF. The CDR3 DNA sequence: TGTGCCAGCAGCGTAGGTGACAGGGCCAAATCACCCCTCCACTTT. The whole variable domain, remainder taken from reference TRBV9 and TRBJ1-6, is DSGVTQTPKHLITATGQRVTLRCSPRSGDLSVYWYQQSLDQGLQFLIQYYNGEERAKGNILERFSAQQFPDLHSELNLSSLELGDSALYFCASSVGDRAKSPLHFGNGTRLTVT.

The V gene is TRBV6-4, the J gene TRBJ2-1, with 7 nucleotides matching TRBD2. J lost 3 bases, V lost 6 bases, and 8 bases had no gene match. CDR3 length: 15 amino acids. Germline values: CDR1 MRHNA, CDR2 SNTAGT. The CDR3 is CASSPGLPSYNEQFF. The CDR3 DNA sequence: TGTGCCAGCAGCCCGGGACTACCAAGCTACAATGAGCAGTTCTTC.

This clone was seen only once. CDR3 sequence reads: CASSRDRDSPLHF. CDR3 in DNA: TGTGCCAGCAGCCGGGACAGGGATTCACCCCTCCACTTT. The V gene is TRBV6-5, the J gene TRBJ1-6; TRBD1 agrees at 9 bases. Germline V gene sequence: CDR1 MNHEY, CDR2 SVGAGI. V shed 6 bases and J 8 bases; nucleotides not matched to a gene: 2. The CDR3 is 13 amino acids.

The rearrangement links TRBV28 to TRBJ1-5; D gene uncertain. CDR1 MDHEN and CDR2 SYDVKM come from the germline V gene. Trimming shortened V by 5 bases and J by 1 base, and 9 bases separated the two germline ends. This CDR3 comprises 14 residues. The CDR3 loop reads CASSKGPSNQPQHF. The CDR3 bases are TGTGCCAGCAGTAAAGGACCCAGCAATCAGCCCCAGCATTTT.

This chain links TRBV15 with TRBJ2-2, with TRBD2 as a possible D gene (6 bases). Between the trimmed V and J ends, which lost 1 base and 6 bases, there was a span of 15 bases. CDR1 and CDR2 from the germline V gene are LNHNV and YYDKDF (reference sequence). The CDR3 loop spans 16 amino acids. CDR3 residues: CATSRVTGTLAGELFF. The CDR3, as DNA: TGTGCCACCAGCAGAGTCACCGGGACTCTCGCCGGGGAGCTGTTTTTT.

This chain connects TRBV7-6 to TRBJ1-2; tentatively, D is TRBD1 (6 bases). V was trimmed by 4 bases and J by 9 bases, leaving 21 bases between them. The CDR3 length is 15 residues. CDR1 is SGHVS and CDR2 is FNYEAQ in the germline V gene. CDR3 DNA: TGTGCCAGCAGCTCAACCGGACAGAGGGGGGATAGCTACACCTTC. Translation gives CASSSTGQRGDSYTF.

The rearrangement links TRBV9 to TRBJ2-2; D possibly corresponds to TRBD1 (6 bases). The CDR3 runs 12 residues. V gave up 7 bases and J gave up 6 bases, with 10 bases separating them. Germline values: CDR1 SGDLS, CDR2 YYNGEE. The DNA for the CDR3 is TGTGCCAGCCAAACAGGGTCCGGGGAGCTGTTTTTT. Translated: CASQTGSGELFF.

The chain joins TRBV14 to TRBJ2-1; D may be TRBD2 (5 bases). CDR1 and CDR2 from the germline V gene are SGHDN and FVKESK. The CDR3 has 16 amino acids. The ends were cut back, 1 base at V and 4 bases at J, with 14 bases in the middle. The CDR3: CASSQGRGPVYNEQFF. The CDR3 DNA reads TGTGCCAGCAGCCAAGGTCGCGGGCCGGTTTACAATGAGCAGTTCTTC. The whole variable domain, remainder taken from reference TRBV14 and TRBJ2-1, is EAGVTQFPSHSVIEKGQTVTLRCDPISGHDNLYWYRRVMGKEIKFLLHFVKESKQDESGMPNNRFLAERTGGTYSTLKVQPAELEDSGVYFCASSQGRGPVYNEQFFGPGTRLTVL.

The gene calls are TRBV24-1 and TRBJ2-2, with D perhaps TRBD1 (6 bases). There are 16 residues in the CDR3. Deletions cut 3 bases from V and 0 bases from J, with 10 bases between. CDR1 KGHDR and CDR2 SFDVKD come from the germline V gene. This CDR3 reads CATSDMGAPNTGELFF. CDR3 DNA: TGTGCCACCAGTGATATGGGGGCCCCGAACACCGGGGAGCTGTTTTTT.

The CDR3 here is CASKKGDHYNTEAFF. CDR3 sequence (DNA): TGTGCCAGCAAAAAAGGGGACCATTACAACACTGAAGCTTTCTTT. The chain combines TRBV4-2 with TRBJ1-1; D is perhaps TRBD1 (5 bases). V lost 7 bases and J 2 bases, leaving 17 bases between the germline ends. Germline CDR1 and CDR2: LGHNA and YNFKEQ. The CDR3 is 15 residues long.

The CDR3 DNA reads TGTGCCAGCAGTTTGTGGGGGGCGGAACAGCCCCAGCATTTT. Translated: CASSLWGAEQPQHF. The genes are TRBV27 and TRBJ1-5; maybe TRBD1 (6 bases). V was clipped by 3 bases and J by 7 bases, with 13 bases between them. CDR3 size: 14 residues. Germline lookup yields CDR1 MNHEY and CDR2 SMNVEV (reference sequence).

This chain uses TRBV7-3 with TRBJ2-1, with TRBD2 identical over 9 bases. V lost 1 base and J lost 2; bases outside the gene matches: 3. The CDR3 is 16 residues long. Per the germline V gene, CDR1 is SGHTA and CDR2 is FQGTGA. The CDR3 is CASSLIGGRAYNEQFF. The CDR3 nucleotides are TGTGCCAGCAGCTTAATCGGCGGGAGGGCCTACAATGAGCAGTTCTTC.

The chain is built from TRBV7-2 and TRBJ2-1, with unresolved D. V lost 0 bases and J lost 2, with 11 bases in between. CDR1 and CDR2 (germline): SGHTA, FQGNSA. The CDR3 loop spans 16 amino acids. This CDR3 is CASSLAPGRTYNEQFF. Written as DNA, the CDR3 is TGTGCCAGCAGCTTAGCTCCGGGTCGGACCTACAATGAGCAGTTCTTC.